The 5 T cell receptor beta chains in this list originate from one sample, sequenced in a study of T-cell reconstitution after alpha-beta-depleted transplantation in children. The authors prepared the TCRbeta library with unique molecular identifiers. TCRdb reprocessed the PCR reads with MiXCR, giving one entry per CDR3 protein. The repertoire has about 400,000 distinct CDR3 sequences, about 20% of them found once; the top ten carry around 4%. This specimen was PBMCs from the stem cell graft donor, taken from the stem cell graft. The receptors derive from a human donor who donated a stem cell graft to a child with acute myeloid leukemia.

Worth noting for this clonotype: A junction end diverges from the germline sequence, so it may reflect a read error. V gene TRBV7-7 combines with J gene TRBJ2-3; the match to TRBD2 covers 8 bases. CDR1 is SSHAT, CDR2 FNYEAQ, per germline (reference sequence). The CDR3 spans 17 residues. The CDR3 region is CASSLRTPGLGADTQYF. The CDR3 nucleotides read TGTGCTAGCAGCTTAAGGACCCCGGGACTAGGGGCAGATACGCAGTATTTT. The entire variable domain, with the rest obtained from reference TRBV7-7 and TRBJ2-3, is as follows: GAGVSQSPRYKVTKRGQDVTLRCDPISSHATLYWYQQALGQGPEFLTYFNYEAQPDKSGLPSDRFSAERPEGSISTLTIQRTEQRDSAMYRCASSLRTPGLGADTQYFGPGTRLTVL.

In this sample, this clonotype turned up many times. The chain employs TRBV24-1 and TRBJ2-7, with D tentatively TRBD1 (6 bases). Germline V gene sequence: CDR1 KGHDR, CDR2 SFDVKD. CDR3 size: 12 residues. V lost 1 base and J lost 8, with 8 bases in between. CDR3 DNA: TGTGCCACCAGTGATTTTTGGGACAAGCAGTACTTC. It encodes CATSDFWDKQYF.

This chain joins TRBV20-1 and TRBJ2-1; 8 positions match TRBD1. CDR1 is DFQATT, CDR2 SNEGSKA, per germline (reference sequence). V shed 5 bases, J shed 4 bases, and the junction held 7 bases outside the gene matches. This CDR3 contains 14 residues. The CDR3 loop is CSAPSGGPYNEQFF. The CDR3 DNA reads as TGCAGTGCTCCCTCAGGGGGCCCATACAATGAGCAGTTCTTC.

The table lists this clonotype with many counts. The J gene is TRBJ2-1, the V gene TRBV24-1; D not certain. The CDR3 totals 14 residues. CDR1 and CDR2 (germline): KGHDR, SFDVKD. V lost 9 bases to trimming and J lost 0 bases, with 11 bases between them. CDR3 DNA: TGTGCCACCTCGACTCGGAGCTCCTACAATGAGCAGTTCTTC. It translates to CATSTRSSYNEQFF.

This clonotype has a count of ten or more. The chain couples TRBV27 to TRBJ2-3, with D possibly TRBD1 on 5 matching bases. CDR3 size: 13 residues. Trimming shortened V by 2 bases and J by 4 bases, and 7 bases separated the two germline ends. Germline V CDR1 and CDR2: MNHEY, SMNVEV (reference sequence). CDR3 nucleotides: TGTGCCAGCAGTTTAGCAGGGCCAGATACGCAGTATTTT. This encodes CASSLAGPDTQYF.